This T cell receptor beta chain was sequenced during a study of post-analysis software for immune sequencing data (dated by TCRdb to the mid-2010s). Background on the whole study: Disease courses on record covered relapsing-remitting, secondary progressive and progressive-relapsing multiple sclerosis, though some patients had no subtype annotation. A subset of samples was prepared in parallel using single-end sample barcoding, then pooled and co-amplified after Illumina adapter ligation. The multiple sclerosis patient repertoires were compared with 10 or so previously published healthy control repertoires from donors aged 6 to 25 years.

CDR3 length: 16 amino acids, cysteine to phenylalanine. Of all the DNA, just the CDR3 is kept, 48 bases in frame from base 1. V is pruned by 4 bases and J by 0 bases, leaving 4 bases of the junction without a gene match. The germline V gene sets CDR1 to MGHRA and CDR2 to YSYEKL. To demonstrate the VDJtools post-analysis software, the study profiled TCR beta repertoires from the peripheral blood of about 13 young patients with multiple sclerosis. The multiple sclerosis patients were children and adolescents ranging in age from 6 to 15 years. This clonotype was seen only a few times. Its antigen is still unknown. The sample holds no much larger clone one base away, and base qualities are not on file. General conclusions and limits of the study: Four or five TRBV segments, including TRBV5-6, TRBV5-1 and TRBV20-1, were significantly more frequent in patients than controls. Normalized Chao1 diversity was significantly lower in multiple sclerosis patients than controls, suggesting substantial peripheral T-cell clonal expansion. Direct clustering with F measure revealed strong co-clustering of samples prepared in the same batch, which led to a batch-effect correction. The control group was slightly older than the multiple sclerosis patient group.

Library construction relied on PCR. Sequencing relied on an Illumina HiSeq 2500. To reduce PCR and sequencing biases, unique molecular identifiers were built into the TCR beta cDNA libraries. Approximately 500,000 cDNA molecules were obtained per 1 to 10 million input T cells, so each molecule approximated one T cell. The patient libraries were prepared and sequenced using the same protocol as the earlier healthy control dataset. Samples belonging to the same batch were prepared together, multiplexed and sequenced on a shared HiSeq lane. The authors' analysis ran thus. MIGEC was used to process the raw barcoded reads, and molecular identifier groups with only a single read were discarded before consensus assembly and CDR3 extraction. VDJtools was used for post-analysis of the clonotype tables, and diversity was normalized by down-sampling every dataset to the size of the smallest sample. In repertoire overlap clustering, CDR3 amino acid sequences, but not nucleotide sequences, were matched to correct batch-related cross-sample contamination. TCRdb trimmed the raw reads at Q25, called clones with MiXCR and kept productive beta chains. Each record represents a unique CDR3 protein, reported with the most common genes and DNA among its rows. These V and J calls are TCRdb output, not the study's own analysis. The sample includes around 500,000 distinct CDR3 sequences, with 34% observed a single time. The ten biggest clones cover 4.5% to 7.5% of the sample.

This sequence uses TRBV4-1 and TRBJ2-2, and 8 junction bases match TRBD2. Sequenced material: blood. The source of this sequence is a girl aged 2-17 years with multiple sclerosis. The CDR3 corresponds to CASSPREGSNTGELFF. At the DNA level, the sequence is TGCGCCAGCAGCCCTCGGGAGGGTTCGAACACCGGGGAGCTGTTTTTT.